The 18 T cell receptor beta chains presented below share a single source sample, sequenced in a study of cytomegalovirus exposure and HLA in healthy donors. The PCR employed 60 Vbeta primers together with 13 Jbeta primers. Only in-frame clones appear in the TCRdb table, and some are missing; sequencing was by immunoSEQ multiplex PCR. The sample carries 150,000 to 200,000 clones, roughly 85% recorded once. Sequencing input: PBMCs. All receptors come from a boy aged 2 to 9 in good health and CMV-seronegative.

This chain links TRBV30 with TRBJ2-1; 9 bases fit TRBD2. The V and J ends lost 3 bases and 10 bases, in that order; junction bases with no gene match: 10. Germline V CDR1 and CDR2: GTSNPN, SVGIG (reference sequence). The CDR3 covers 14 residues. As DNA, the CDR3 is TGTGCCTGGAGATTTAGCGGGGGTGTCGGAGAGCAGTTCTTC. Translation: CAWRFSGGVGEQFF.

CDR3 sequence: CASSLVGLDTGELFF. The CDR3 bases are TGCGCCAGCAGCTTGGTTGGCTTGGACACCGGGGAGCTGTTTTTT. The genes are TRBV5-1 and TRBJ2-2; D remains unclear. The CDR3 has 15 amino acids. Trimming removed 0 bases from V and 3 bases from J, with 9 bases in between. Germline V gives CDR1 SGHRS, CDR2 YFSETQ.

This clone has just one count. The J gene is TRBJ1-1, the V gene TRBV6-7, with a tentative D call TRBD1 (5 bases). TRBV6-7 is marked as an open reading frame, function uncertain. V was shortened by 6 bases and J by 3 bases, with 20 bases between the two germline ends. This CDR3 spans 16 amino acids. CDR3 amino acids: CASSPRREEGDTEAFF. In nucleotides, the CDR3 is TGTGCCAGCAGCCCACGGAGGGAGGAAGGGGACACTGAAGCTTTCTTT.

The CDR3 sequence: CASSMGHGGTGELFF. Here the CDR3 DNA reads TGTGCCAGTAGTATGGGGCACGGTGGCACCGGGGAGCTGTTTTTT. The chain carries TRBV19 and TRBJ2-2; a weak D match, TRBD1 (5 bases). Trimming shortened V by 3 bases and J by 4 bases, and 12 bases separated the two germline ends. Per germline, CDR1 LNHDA and CDR2 SQIVND (reference sequence). This CDR3 has 15 amino acids.

This rearrangement joins TRBV9 to TRBJ2-7, with 7 bases matching TRBD1. J gave up 4 bases and V 4 bases, and 11 bases lay outside the gene matches. The CDR3 is 15 residues long. Germline V CDR1 and CDR2: SGDLS, YYNGEE. The CDR3 bases are TGTGCCAGCAGCCCCCGGCGGCAGGGGGATTACGAGCAGTACTTC. Residues: CASSPRRQGDYEQYF.

The V and J genes are TRBV28 and TRBJ1-2; tentatively, D is TRBD1 (6 bases). Trimming took off 2 bases at V and 4 bases at J, with 11 bases between the two ends. The CDR3 has 14 amino acids. Per the germline V gene, CDR1 is MDHEN and CDR2 is SYDVKM. As DNA, the CDR3 is TGTGCCAGCAGTTTAGCCCTGACAGGCTATGGCTACACCTTC. Its protein product is CASSLALTGYGYTF.

CDR3 protein: CASRGQGSSYEQYF. DNA for the CDR3: TGTGCCAGCAGGGGACAGGGAAGCTCCTACGAGCAGTACTTC. The V call is TRBV2, the J call TRBJ2-7; 9 bases align to TRBD1. Germline values: CDR1 SNHLY, CDR2 FYNNEI. This CDR3 is 14 amino acids long. With 6 bases clipped from V and 0 bases from J, the junction kept 3 bases outside the gene matches.

The chain combines TRBV19 with TRBJ1-1; the D gene is possibly TRBD1 (5 bases). Germline V gene lookup returns CDR1 LNHDA and CDR2 SQIVND (reference sequence). This CDR3 comprises 17 residues. V lost 3 bases to trimming and J lost 0 bases, with 17 bases between them. CDR3 sequence reads: CASSIRGPRVMNTEAFF. As DNA, the CDR3 is TGTGCCAGTAGTATCCGTGGGCCCAGGGTCATGAACACTGAAGCTTTCTTT. Using reference TRBV19 and TRBJ1-1 for the parts outside the CDR3, the full variable domain is DGGITQSPKYLFRKEGQNVTLSCEQNLNHDAMYWYRQDPGQGLRLIYYSQIVNDFQKGDIAEGYSVSREKKESFPLTVTSAQKNPTAFYLCASSIRGPRVMNTEAFFGQGTRLTVV.

The V and J genes are TRBV6-5 and TRBJ2-3; 9 bases fit TRBD1. The V gene end was trimmed by 2 bases and the J gene end by 4 bases; junction bases not matched to a gene: 4. Looked up from germline, CDR1 is MNHEY and CDR2 is SVGAGI. This CDR3 comprises 15 residues. The CDR3 sequence: CASSYGRTGADTQYF. In DNA, the CDR3 is TGTGCCAGCAGTTACGGCAGGACAGGGGCAGATACGCAGTATTTT.

The J gene is TRBJ2-2, the V gene TRBV7-2, with 8 bases that match TRBD1. CDR1 is SGHTA, CDR2 FQGNSA, per germline. V trimming: 2 bases; J trimming: 4 bases; junction bases outside the gene matches: 0. CDR3 length: 14 amino acids. CDR3: CASSLTGGTGELFF. CDR3 nucleotide sequence: TGTGCCAGCAGCTTAACAGGGGGCACCGGGGAGCTGTTTTTT.

The V gene is TRBV7-8, the J gene TRBJ2-7, with 9 bases identical to TRBD1. Per germline, CDR1 SGHVS and CDR2 FQNEAQ. This CDR3 region has 14 residues. V shed 5 bases and J 1 base; nucleotides not matched to a gene: 3. CDR3 sequence (DNA): TGTGCCAGCAGCGGGGGACAGGGATCCTACGAGCAGTACGTC. Translating it yields CASSGGQGSYEQYV.

This chain uses TRBV4-1 with TRBJ1-4, with D possibly TRBD1 on 5 matching bases. Per germline, CDR1 MGHRA and CDR2 YSYEKL. The CDR3 is made up of 14 amino acids. Trimming took 2 bases from V and 6 from J, leaving 10 bases between them. This CDR3 reads CASSQTGSYEKLFF. CDR3 coding DNA: TGCGCCAGCAGCCAAACAGGTAGTTATGAAAAACTGTTTTTT.

This clone was found a few times. The chain couples TRBV7-8 to TRBJ2-7; perhaps TRBD1 as D (5 bases). CDR3 length: 13 residues. CDR1 SGHVS and CDR2 FQNEAQ come from the germline V gene. V was clipped by 3 bases and J by 4 bases, with 10 bases between them. The chain's CDR3 is CASSFAGLYEQYV. The CDR3 coding sequence is TGTGCCAGCAGCTTTGCAGGGCTATACGAGCAGTACGTC.

This rearrangement joins TRBV30 to TRBJ1-5, with a weak D call TRBD1 (6 bases). Trimming shortened V by 0 bases and J by 2 bases, and 8 bases separated the two germline ends. Germline values: CDR1 GTSNPN, CDR2 SVGIG (reference sequence). The CDR3 length is 14 residues. The CDR3 is CAWSVRTGNQPQHF. The CDR3 coding sequence is TGTGCCTGGAGTGTACGGACAGGCAATCAGCCCCAGCATTTT.

V and J are TRBV20-1 and TRBJ1-2, with a possible D match to TRBD1 (5 bases). This CDR3 spans 11 amino acids. The germline CDR1 and CDR2 sequences are DFQATT and SNEGSKA (reference sequence). The V end was cut by 3 bases, the J end by 8 bases, with 10 bases between. The CDR3 region is CSASPGLGYTF. DNA for the CDR3: TGCAGTGCTAGTCCAGGGTTAGGCTACACCTTC.

The V call is TRBV11-2, the J call TRBJ2-1, with a possible D match to TRBD1 (5 bases). Trimming removed 4 bases at V and 2 bases at J, with 15 bases between. The CDR3 contains 16 residues. Per germline, CDR1 SGHAT and CDR2 FQNNGV. DNA of the CDR3: TGTGCCAGCAGCTCATACTCAGGGTCGACCTACAATGAGCAGTTCTTC. As protein: CASSSYSGSTYNEQFF. Combining the CDR3 with reference TRBV11-2 and TRBJ2-1 gives the whole variable domain EAGVAQSPRYKIIEKRQSVAFWCNPISGHATLYWYQQILGQGPKLLIQFQNNGVVDDSQLPKDRFSAERLKGVDSTLKIQPAKLEDSAVYLCASSSYSGSTYNEQFFGPGTRLTVL.

The chain uses TRBV28 and TRBJ2-7; 7 bases are shared with TRBD1. With V trimmed by 6 bases and J by 4 bases, 9 bases remained unmatched. The CDR3 has 14 amino acids. Germline V CDR1 and CDR2: MDHEN, SYDVKM. The CDR3 DNA is TGTGCCAGCAGATACAGGGGTGTTGGGTACGAGCAGTACTTC. This sequence encodes CASRYRGVGYEQYF. Full variable domain (missing parts from reference TRBV28 and TRBJ2-7): DVKVTQSSRYLVKRTGEKVFLECVQDMDHENMFWYRQDPGLGLRLIYFSYDVKMKEKGDIPEGYSVSREKKERFSLILESASTNQTSMYLCASRYRGVGYEQYFGPGTRLTVT.

The CDR3 loop reads CASRSHTGRAHYEQYF. The CDR3 DNA follows: TGTGCAAGTCGCTCCCACACAGGTCGGGCTCACTACGAGCAGTACTTC. J is TRBJ2-7 and V is TRBV12-2; the table assigns TRBD1, which was not confirmed against the DNA. TRBV12-2 is given as a pseudogene. This CDR3 is built from 16 residues.